The clone carrying this TCR beta chain occurred many times. TCRdb re-derived calls from the 5' RACE reads in MiXCR, one entry per CDR3 protein. This sample has 1,800,000 or so distinct CDR3 sequences, with about 31% found just once. This entry is derived from a study of identical twins. This TCR derives from a newborn girl in good health. Input material: cord blood.

The CDR3: CASSFTTGIYEQYF. The CDR3 coding sequence is TGTGCCAGCAGCTTTACCACAGGGATCTACGAGCAGTACTTC. The chain carries TRBV7-2 and TRBJ2-7; D may be TRBD1 (6 bases). Germline values: CDR1 SGHTA, CDR2 FQGNSA. The CDR3 is 14 amino acids. Trimming stripped 3 bases from V and 3 bases from J, with 12 bases between.